This paragraph covers one TCR beta chain sequence. No antigen is known for it. PCR primers comprised 60 Vbeta and 13 Jbeta primers. The method was immunoSEQ multiplex PCR; TCRdb's version includes in-frame clones alone and lacks a portion of them. This table lists roughly 100,000 clones. These data belong to a study of cytomegalovirus exposure and HLA in healthy donors. Whole-study results and caveats: It was reported that the classifier diagnosed cytomegalovirus status with high specificity and sensitivity in both the original and validation cohorts. A prior analysis recorded that most TCR beta V segments were productive about 90% or about 30% of the time. Accurate prediction of HLA-A and HLA-B alleles (for most subjects) was reportedly achieved from TCR beta sequences.

Trimming pared 4 bases from V and 0 bases from J, leaving 12 bases between. CDR1 and CDR2 (germline): LGHNA, YSLEER. The CDR3 has 15 amino acids. The clonotype was recovered from a man aged 50 or older in good health and CMV-seropositive. This chain joins TRBV4-3 and TRBJ1-2; D gene unclear. Specimen: PBMCs. This CDR3 is CASSRATAPNYGYTF. The DNA of the CDR3 is TGCGCCAGCAGCCGCGCTACAGCTCCTAACTATGGCTACACCTTC.